The next 32 T cell receptor beta chains were all read from a single sample in a study of T cells in Graves' hyperthyroidism and ophthalmopathy (dated by TCRdb to 2018 to 2020). The library was built by means of multiplex PCR. The data were produced on an Illumina HiSeq 2000. TCR beta CDR3 regions were amplified from RNA transcripts. The TCR CDR3 was subjected to a first round of RT-PCR using the HTBI primer set and the Qiagen OneStep RT-PCR kit. Using fastp trimming at Q25 and MiXCR clonotype assembly, TCRdb reanalyzed the public sequencing data and kept in-frame beta chains. Here each entry gathers all rows of one CDR3 protein and keeps the most common genes and DNA. This sample gives 500,000 to 600,000 distinct CDR3 sequences in total; approximately 15% of them show up just once. Around 18% of the sample rests with the top ten. The material sequenced was blood. The source is a woman aged 18-29 years with Graves' hyperthyroidism.

This clonotype was counted only a few times. The V call is TRBV18, the J call TRBJ1-2; D unclear. The germline CDR1 and CDR2 sequences are KGHSH and LQKENI. The CDR3 runs to 15 residues. V dropped 3 bases and J dropped 6 bases, with 17 bases sitting between them. For the CDR3, the DNA is TGTGCCAGCTCACCCCAGTTGTATTCGGCAGATGGCTACACCTTC. Its protein product is CASSPQLYSADGYTF.

Ten or more counts support this clonotype. The chain is built from TRBV7-8 and TRBJ2-7; D gene uncertain. This CDR3 region has 15 residues. V gave up 5 bases and J gave up 1 base, with 15 bases separating them. Germline V gene sequence: CDR1 SGHVS, CDR2 FQNEAQ. The CDR3 coding sequence is TGTGCCAGCAGCCCTAACTGGGAACCGTCCTACGAGCAGTACTTC. Protein: CASSPNWEPSYEQYF. Variable domain in full (rest from reference TRBV7-8 and TRBJ2-7): GAGVSQSPRYKVAKRGQDVALRCDPISGHVSLFWYQQALGQGPEFLTYFQNEAQLDKSGLPSDRFFAERPEGSVSTLKIQRTQQEDSAVYLCASSPNWEPSYEQYFGPGTRLTVT.

The chain links TRBV11-2 to TRBJ2-1; 10 positions match TRBD2. V lost 1 base to trimming and J lost 0 bases; unmatched junction nucleotides: 15. CDR1 is SGHAT and CDR2 is FQNNGV in the germline V gene. This CDR3 region has 21 residues. The DNA for the CDR3 is TGTGCCAGCAGCTTAGTTCGTGGGGGACTAGCGAACAACTCCTCCTACAATGAGCAGTTCTTC. Translation: CASSLVRGGLANNSSYNEQFF.

This clonotype was counted only a few times. The V and J genes are TRBV4-1 and TRBJ2-1; TRBD2 aligns across 14 bases. Germline V CDR1 and CDR2: MGHRA, YSYEKL. V dropped 2 bases and J dropped 13; count of bases not matched to a gene: 7. The CDR3 length is 15 residues. Here the CDR3 reads CASSQLTSGGASQFF. The CDR3 DNA reads TGCGCCAGCAGCCAACTGACTAGCGGGGGGGCAAGTCAGTTCTTC.

This clonotype appeared many times. This sequence joins TRBV20-1 and TRBJ2-1; 12 bases match TRBD2. With 0 bases clipped from V and 9 bases from J, the junction kept 6 bases outside the gene matches. CDR1 is DFQATT and CDR2 is SNEGSKA in the germline V gene (reference sequence). The CDR3 runs 15 residues. Written as DNA, the CDR3 is TGCAGTGCTAGAGATCCTAGCGGGAGGGCCACTGAGCAGTTCTTC. It codes for CSARDPSGRATEQFF.

This clonotype was observed a handful of times. The CDR3 loop reads CASSYPVGVNYGYTF. The CDR3 DNA sequence: TGTGCCAGCAGCTACCCAGTAGGGGTCAACTATGGCTACACCTTC. The chain combines TRBV7-9 with TRBJ1-2, with a weak D call TRBD1 (5 bases). Trimming took 4 bases from V and 2 from J, leaving 14 bases between them. CDR3 length: 15 residues. Germline lookup yields CDR1 SEHNR and CDR2 FQNEAQ (reference sequence).

This clonotype was seen more than once but under ten times. The V call is TRBV18, the J call TRBJ1-5; possible D gene TRBD1, 5 bases. V was clipped by 4 bases and J by 6 bases, with 16 bases between them. The CDR3 runs 15 residues. Germline V CDR1 and CDR2: KGHSH, LQKENI. For the CDR3, the DNA is TGTGCCAGCTCACGGGGGACCGCGGATGTTCAGCCCCAGCATTTT. It is translated as CASSRGTADVQPQHF.

This clonotype was detected a few times. CDR3 residues: CASGIPAGELADTQYF. The CDR3 region has the DNA TGTGCCAGCGGCATCCCAGCGGGGGAGCTGGCAGATACGCAGTATTTT. The V and J genes are TRBV7-2 and TRBJ2-3, with 8 positions matching TRBD2. Germline loops: CDR1 SGHTA, CDR2 FQGNSA. J gave up 4 bases and V 8 bases, and 14 bases lay outside the gene matches. CDR3 length equals 16 residues.

The V gene is TRBV6-1, the J gene TRBJ1-5, with 10 bases matching TRBD1. The length of the CDR3 is 16 residues. J was trimmed by 5 bases and V by 4 bases; bases with no gene match: 8. CDR1 is MNHNS and CDR2 is SASEGT in the germline V gene. The CDR3 loop is CASSAPIGQGDQPQHF. CDR3 bases: TGTGCCAGCAGTGCCCCGATAGGACAGGGGGATCAGCCCCAGCATTTT.

This clonotype was observed many times. The V call is TRBV2, the J call TRBJ1-1, with D tentatively TRBD1 (6 bases). The germline V and J ends were trimmed by 8 bases and 3 bases, with 16 bases remaining between them. Per germline, CDR1 SNHLY and CDR2 FYNNEI. This CDR3 spans 14 amino acids. This CDR3 reads CASGWKGGDTEAFF. The CDR3 DNA reads as TGTGCCAGCGGCTGGAAGGGGGGGGACACTGAAGCTTTCTTT.

In its sample, this clonotype was seen many times. The chain has TRBV15 and TRBJ1-1; weak D call: TRBD1 (6 bases). Trimming took off 3 bases at V and 2 bases at J, with 10 bases between the two ends. The CDR3 length is 14 residues. Germline V gene lookup returns CDR1 LNHNV and CDR2 YYDKDF (reference sequence). As DNA, the CDR3 is TGTGCCACCAGCAGGGTGGGACATAACACTGAAGCTTTCTTT. Its protein is CATSRVGHNTEAFF.

This clonotype came up many times. The chain is built from TRBV6-1 and TRBJ2-1, with TRBD1 identical over 8 bases. The germline gives CDR1 MNHNS, CDR2 SASEGT. After removal of 6 bases from V and 5 bases from J, the junction contained 12 bases not matched to a gene. The CDR3 contains 16 residues. The CDR3 region is CASRPLTGGVNNEQFF. CDR3 DNA: TGTGCCAGCAGACCCCTTACAGGGGGTGTAAACAATGAGCAGTTCTTC.

This clonotype was detected only a few times. The genes are TRBV7-2 and TRBJ1-1; D remains ambiguous. The CDR3 loop spans 15 amino acids. CDR1 and CDR2 (germline): SGHTA, FQGNSA. Trimming removed 1 base at V and 0 bases at J, with 9 bases between. The chain's CDR3 is CASSLVLGMNTEAFF. The CDR3 DNA is TGTGCCAGCAGCTTAGTCCTGGGTATGAACACTGAAGCTTTCTTT.

There are many counts of this clonotype. The chain is built from TRBV6-1 and TRBJ2-5; D possibly matches TRBD1 or TRBD2 (5 bases each). The germline gives CDR1 MNHNS, CDR2 SASEGT. The CDR3 has 12 residues. V shed 8 bases and J shed 3 bases, with 10 bases lying between them. The CDR3 sequence: CASAGGEETQYF. The DNA for the CDR3 is TGTGCCAGCGCTGGGGGTGAAGAGACCCAGTACTTC.

This clonotype was counted between two and nine times. V usage is TRBV20-1 and J usage is TRBJ1-5; 8 bases align to TRBD1. From germline, CDR1 is DFQATT and CDR2 SNEGSKA (reference sequence). The ends lost 3 bases at V and 3 bases at J; junction bases unmatched: 7. The CDR3 extends over 15 amino acids. The CDR3 is CSARQPGQVNQPQHF. The CDR3 nucleotides are TGCAGTGCTAGGCAACCGGGACAGGTCAATCAGCCCCAGCATTTT.

This clonotype was observed many times. The chain recombines TRBV29-1 with TRBJ1-2; D gene unclear. Trimming took off 3 bases at V and 3 bases at J, with 14 bases between the two ends. This CDR3 has 14 residues. Germline CDR1 is SQVTM and CDR2 is ANQGSEA. CDR3 region: CSVEVREGYYGYTF. DNA of the CDR3: TGCAGCGTTGAGGTCCGGGAAGGGTACTATGGCTACACCTTC.

The sample holds many counts of this clonotype. This chain links TRBV7-2 with TRBJ2-1; 14 nucleotides match TRBD2. Trimming took 6 bases from V and 9 from J; bases not matched to a gene: 16. Germline V gene lookup returns CDR1 SGHTA and CDR2 FQGNSA. This CDR3 has 18 amino acids. CDR3 sequence reads: CASSPGLAGAGRLGEQFF. DNA for the CDR3: TGTGCCAGCAGTCCGGGACTAGCGGGGGCCGGAAGATTGGGTGAGCAGTTCTTC.

In its sample, this clonotype was seen many times. The chain carries TRBV12-3 or TRBV12-4 and TRBJ1-4; 11 positions agree with TRBD1. Trimming removed 5 bases from V and 8 bases from J; junction bases left unmatched: 4. The CDR3 is 14 residues long. The DNA for the CDR3 is TGTGCCAGCAGTGGGACAGGGGGATTGGAAAAACTGTTTTTT. As protein: CASSGTGGLEKLFF.

V is TRBV20-1 and J is TRBJ1-2, with 9 bases lining up with TRBD1. Germline values: CDR1 DFQATT, CDR2 SNEGSKA (reference sequence). There are 13 residues in the CDR3. V shed 2 bases, J shed 8 bases, and the junction held 6 bases outside the gene matches. The DNA of the CDR3 is TGCAGTGCTAGAAGGGACAGGGAGGAGGGCTACACCTTC. This codes for CSARRDREEGYTF.

The table lists this clonotype with many counts. A read error may explain this, as a much larger clone is one base away. CDR3 sequence: CASSLGGTQYF. As DNA, the CDR3 is TGTGCCAGCAGCTTAGGGGGGACCCAGTACTTC. V and J are TRBV12-3 or TRBV12-4 and TRBJ2-5, with D perhaps matching TRBD1 (6 bases). The CDR3 extends over 11 amino acids.

This clonotype has just a few counts. The germline gene is not matched at one end of the junction; a read error may be the cause. The rearrangement uses TRBV20-1 and TRBJ1-1; unclear D gene. Germline CDR1 and CDR2: DFQATT and SNEGSKA (reference sequence). This CDR3 comprises 12 residues. CDR3 DNA: TGCAGTGCAAGAGAAGCCTCTACTGAAGCTTTCTTT. Translation: CSAREASTEAFF.

The table lists this clonotype with many counts. The chain is built from TRBV11-2 and TRBJ1-1, with D tentatively TRBD1 (6 bases). The length of the CDR3 is 12 residues. Germline CDR1 reads SGHAT; CDR2 reads FQNNGV. The V and J ends lost 10 bases and 1 base respectively, with 10 bases between them. CDR3 region: CATEQGNTEAFF. The DNA for the CDR3 is TGTGCCACAGAACAGGGGAACACTGAAGCTTTCTTT. Full variable domain (missing parts from reference TRBV11-2 and TRBJ1-1): EAGVAQSPRYKIIEKRQSVAFWCNPISGHATLYWYQQILGQGPKLLIQFQNNGVVDDSQLPKDRFSAERLKGVDSTLKIQPAKLEDSAVYLCATEQGNTEAFFGQGTRLTVV.

This clonotype has a count of ten or more. The CDR3 region has the DNA TGTGCCAGCAGGCACGGGGTAGCGGGGGGCACAGATACGCAGTATTTT. The encoded protein is CASRHGVAGGTDTQYF. This chain uses TRBV27 with TRBJ2-3; 9 bases fit TRBD2. CDR1 MNHEY and CDR2 SMNVEV come from the germline V gene (reference sequence). The CDR3 is made up of 16 amino acids. The trim removed 6 bases at V and 1 base at J, leaving 8 bases unmatched.

The chain recombines TRBV5-1 with TRBJ2-5; D remains ambiguous. The V gene lost 4 bases and the J gene lost 4 bases, with 23 bases spanning the gap. Germline CDR1 and CDR2: SGHRS and YFSETQ. The CDR3 sequence is 17 residues long. CDR3 sequence: CASSKTAQRWVGETQYF. CDR3 sequence (DNA): TGCGCCAGCAGCAAAACGGCCCAGCGTTGGGTTGGAGAGACCCAGTACTTC.

This clonotype has ten or more counts. The CDR3 loop reads CASSRRKTIAESVEQYF. Here the CDR3 DNA reads TGTGCCAGCAGTCGACGCAAGACAATAGCGGAATCGGTCGAGCAGTACTTC. This sequence joins TRBV6-1 and TRBJ2-7; maybe TRBD2 (6 bases). The CDR3 length is 17 residues. V was cut by 5 bases and J by 6 bases, with 26 bases left in between. Germline V gene lookup returns CDR1 MNHNS and CDR2 SASEGT.

This clonotype was seen a handful of times. The J gene is TRBJ2-7, the V gene TRBV3-1; a possible D gene is TRBD1 (6 bases). The ends were cut back, 4 bases at V and 6 bases at J, with 7 bases in the middle. The CDR3 is 11 residues long. Germline V lookup: CDR1 LGHDT, CDR2 YNNKEL (reference sequence). The CDR3 protein is CASSRDTEQYF. CDR3 sequence (DNA): TGTGCCAGCAGCCGGGACACCGAGCAGTACTTC.

The table lists this clonotype with a few counts. V gene TRBV15 combines with J gene TRBJ2-7, with D uncertain. Trimming removed 0 bases from V and 3 bases from J, with 12 bases in between. The germline CDR1 and CDR2 sequences are LNHNV and YYDKDF (reference sequence). The CDR3 is 15 amino acids. CDR3 DNA: TGTGCCACCAGCAGAGATACGGCAGGCGACTACGAGCAGTACTTC. Residues: CATSRDTAGDYEQYF.

This clonotype was detected only a few times. The V and J genes are TRBV10-2 and TRBJ2-3; TRBD2 matches at 9 bases. This CDR3 contains 13 residues. CDR1 WSHSY and CDR2 SAAADI come from the germline V gene. Trimming took 10 bases from V and 3 from J; bases not matched to a gene: 5. CDR3 DNA sequence: TGCGCCACCCTGACTAGCGGAACAGATACGCAGTATTTT. Translating it yields CATLTSGTDTQYF.

This clonotype has only one observation. DNA of the CDR3: TGTGCCAGCAGCCGATCCCACCCCGGACAGGGGGCTGATGGGGCCAACGTCCTGACTTTC. Translating gives CASSRSHPGQGADGANVLTF. The V gene is TRBV7-3, the J gene TRBJ2-6; the match to TRBD1 covers 11 bases. Germline lookup yields CDR1 SGHTA and CDR2 FQGTGA. This CDR3 region has 20 residues. Germline trimming cut 5 bases from V and 3 bases from J; bases unmatched to any gene: 15. Full variable domain (remainder filled in from reference TRBV7-3 and TRBJ2-6): GAGVSQTPSNKVTEKGKYVELRCDPISGHTALYWYRQSLGQGPEFLIYFQGTGAADDSGLPNDRFFAVRPEGSVSTLKIQRTERGDSAVYLCASSRSHPGQGADGANVLTFGAGSRLTVL.

J is TRBJ2-7 and V is TRBV12-3 or TRBV12-4; D gene uncertain. The V end lost 8 bases, the J end lost 0 bases, and 14 bases lay between the germline ends. This CDR3 has 14 amino acids. The CDR3 sequence: CASARRRSSYEQYF. CDR3 nucleotide sequence: TGTGCCAGCGCTAGGCGCCGGAGCTCCTACGAGCAGTACTTC.

The chain combines TRBV5-6 with TRBJ1-1; the D gene is possibly TRBD1 (6 bases). Trimming took 3 bases from V and 9 from J, leaving 21 bases between them. Germline V lookup: CDR1 SGHDT, CDR2 YYEEEE. The CDR3 is 15 amino acids. The CDR3 sequence: CASSYRGQTAKKAFF. The CDR3 bases are TGTGCCAGCAGCTACCGCGGACAGACAGCAAAAAAAGCTTTCTTT. Drawing the rest from reference TRBV5-6 and TRBJ1-1, the complete variable domain is DAGVTQSPTHLIKTRGQQVTLRCSPKSGHDTVSWYQQALGQGPQFIFQYYEEEERQRGNFPDRFSGHQFPNYSSELNVNALLLGDSALYLCASSYRGQTAKKAFFGQGTRLTVV.

This clonotype was detected ten times or more. V usage is TRBV2 and J usage is TRBJ2-3, with D uncertain. The length of the CDR3 is 16 residues. Trimming shortened V by 4 bases and J by 2 bases, and 16 bases separated the two germline ends. Germline values: CDR1 SNHLY, CDR2 FYNNEI. CDR3 loop: CASSGQAVELTDTQYF. The CDR3 DNA is TGTGCCAGCAGTGGCCAGGCGGTAGAGCTCACAGATACGCAGTATTTT. Drawing the rest from reference TRBV2 and TRBJ2-3, the complete variable domain is EPEVTQTPSHQVTQMGQEVILRCVPISNHLYFYWYRQILGQKVEFLVSFYNNEISEKSEIFDDQFSVERPDGSNFTLKIRSTKLEDSAMYFCASSGQAVELTDTQYFGPGTRLTVL.